This TCR beta chain stems from a study of early T cells in non-severe SARS-CoV-2 infection (dated by TCRdb to the early 2020s). Background for the entire study: Because TCR sequencing relied on bulk RNA taken from unsorted whole blood, pairing of alpha and beta chains was not possible. What the research found in general, with its limitations: Matching against VDJdb was skewed toward anti-spike CD8 responses, likely underestimated virus-specific expansions, and missed private and CD4 specificities.

This was a case-control study nested in a cohort of healthcare workers in London, UK, who had nasopharyngeal swab PCR tests and blood samples taken every week. Between 23 and 31 March 2020, the week of the UK lockdown, healthcare workers were enrolled and then followed up weekly for as long as 16 weeks. As concerns this clonotype: The antigen it binds to is not known. Per-nucleotide qualities are absent, and no much larger clonotype sits a single base away.

Libraries were constructed by 5' RACE. Sequencing took place on a NextSeq 500. Unique molecular identifiers were attached to individual cDNA molecules in the TCR library protocol so that sequencing error and PCR bias could be corrected. Both TCR alpha and beta chains were sequenced, and tight co-correlation was observed between alpha and beta sequence abundances in each sample. The published analysis was carried out like this. Decombinator V4 was used to perform V gene, J gene and CDR3 annotation of TCR sequences. Expanded TCRs were defined as changing significantly between any two time points under a Poisson model with p below 0.0001. TCR abundances were normalised to the total number of TCRs sequenced per sample and were expressed as counts per million. VDJdb, accessed on 1 November 2021, was searched for TCRs annotated for CMV, EBV and SARS-CoV-2, and TCRs annotated for more than one antigen were excluded. Through fastp at Q25 and MiXCR, TCRdb rebuilt clones from the public reads, retaining in-frame beta chains. CDR3 protein sequences are deduplicated, and each keeps its most common genes and DNA. These V and J calls originate from TCRdb's pipeline instead of the authors' own analysis. This sample gives roughly 120,000 distinct CDR3 sequences in total; just under 15% of them show up just once. Of the sample, 21% falls within the top ten clones.

This TCR came from an adult who was a healthcare worker with PCR-confirmed SARS-CoV-2 infection or an uninfected control (not recorded which). The sample comprised whole blood.

The CDR3 region reads CASSPDSYANTGELFF. The bases are TGCGCCAGCAGCCCAGACAGTTATGCGAACACCGGGGAGCTGTTTTTT. This chain is built from TRBV5-1 and TRBJ2-2; a weak D assignment points to TRBD1 (5 bases agree). The germline V gene yields SGHRS for CDR1 and YFSETQ for CDR2. V is clipped by 4 bases and J by 0 bases, and the sequence between their germline boundaries is 13 bases long. Including the terminal cysteine and phenylalanine, the CDR3 comprises 16 residues. The kept DNA is CDR3 alone, 48 bases in frame from the first base.